The rows below give T cell receptor beta chains drawn from one sample of a study of CD8 T cells in Susac syndrome. MiXCR, run by TCRdb on the immunoSEQ multiplex PCR reads, gives a single entry per CDR3 protein. The table includes around 170,000 distinct CDR3 sequences, about 95% detected once. Sequencing input: CD8+ T cells from PBMCs. The receptors were gathered from a human donor with multiple sclerosis. CDR3s include the opening cysteine and the closing phenylalanine or tryptophan. The D gene is left open where the match is weak. Only some rows state a clone size, as once, few, many or a class for expanded clones.

clone size | J gene | V gene | D gene | CDR3 protein | CDR3 DNA
NA | TRBJ2-2 | TRBV7-9 | TRBD2 | CASFTSGVTGELFF | TGTGCCAGCTTTACTAGCGGAGTCACCGGGGAGCTGTTTTTT
NA | TRBJ2-1 | TRBV2 | NA | CASSGGPEGYNEQFF | TGTGCCAGCAGTGGAGGGCCGGAAGGTTACAATGAGCAGTTCTTC
NA | TRBJ2-6 | TRBV3-1 | NA | CASSQVVRDNSGANVLTF | TGTGCCAGCAGCCAAGTGGTTAGGGACAACTCTGGGGCCAACGTCCTGACTTTC
NA | TRBJ1-5 | TRBV6-2/TRBV6-3 | TRBD1 | CASSLTGQERRPQHF | TGTGCCAGCAGTCTGACAGGGCAGGAGCGTCGGCCCCAGCATTTT
NA | TRBJ2-7 | TRBV10-2 | NA | CASSAGFEQYF | TGCGCCAGCAGTGCTGGGTTCGAGCAGTACTTC
NA | TRBJ2-5 | TRBV9 | NA | CASSPNTRGETQYF | TGTGCCAGCAGCCCAAACACTCGGGGAGAGACCCAGTACTTC
NA | TRBJ2-7 | TRBV29-1 | NA | CSVEDQKGAYEQYF | TGCAGCGTTGAAGATCAAAAGGGGGCCTACGAGCAGTACTTC
NA | TRBJ2-5 | TRBV15 | NA | CATSRGLGPGETQYF | TGTGCCACCAGCAGAGGGTTAGGGCCCGGCGAGACCCAGTACTTC
NA | TRBJ2-1 | TRBV9 | NA | CASSVEGALDVNEQFF | TGTGCCAGCAGCGTAGAAGGGGCCTTGGACGTCAATGAGCAGTTCTTC
once | TRBJ2-5 | TRBV12-3/TRBV12-4 | TRBD2 | CASSGLAGGFKTQYF | TGTGCCAGCAGTGGACTAGCGGGAGGGTTTAAGACCCAGTACTTC
NA | TRBJ1-1 | TRBV6-1 | NA | CASSLRYDNTEAFF | TGTGCCAGCAGTCTACGTTATGATAACACTGAAGCTTTCTTT
once | TRBJ1-6 | TRBV4-1 | NA | CASSQASGGSPLHF | TGCGCCAGCAGCCAAGCGAGCGGGGGTTCACCCCTCCACTTT
NA | TRBJ1-1 | TRBV21-1 | NA | CASSNMGGSTEAFF | TGTGCCAGCAGCAATATGGGGGGTAGCACTGAAGCTTTCTTT
once | TRBJ1-5 | TRBV28 | TRBD1 | CASSVDRAGGPQHF | TGTGCCAGCAGCGTCGACAGGGCGGGAGGACCCCAGCATTTT
NA | TRBJ2-5 | TRBV29-1 | NA | CSTRWEAAETQYF | TGCAGCACGCGTTGGGAGGCGGCAGAGACCCAGTACTTC